A selection of T cell receptor beta chains follows, all from one sample in a study of blood T cells in healthy people across ages. TCRdb re-derived calls from the 5' RACE reads in MiXCR, one entry per CDR3 protein. The repertoire has fewer than 800,000 distinct CDR3 sequences, about 52% of them found once; the top ten carry roughly a third. The sequencing input was blood. All receptors derive from a woman aged 55-70 years in good health. The conserved cysteine and the conserved F or W are not part of the CDR3 here.

J | V | length | CDR3
TRBJ2-5 | TRBV25-1 | 12 | ASSEARGQETQY
TRBJ2-4 | TRBV15 | 13 | ATSRGLAGENIQY
TRBJ2-7 | TRBV5-1 | 13 | ASSPSGTIPYEQY
TRBJ2-7 | TRBV5-4 | 13 | ASRWGLAGADEQY
TRBJ1-2 | TRBV20-1 | 13 | SATRQGSTNYGYT
TRBJ2-3 | TRBV9 | 14 | ASSHERAGWTDTQY
TRBJ2-1 | TRBV27 | 13 | ASKRRADSYNEQF
TRBJ2-3 | TRBV20-1 | 9 | SAPISDTQY
TRBJ2-7 | TRBV7-9 | 15 | ASSLGPSRSLSYEQY
TRBJ2-3 | TRBV5-1 | 14 | ASSLPGLAGGDTQY
TRBJ1-1 | TRBV29-1 | 11 | SAGTGQNTEAF
TRBJ2-3 | TRBV18 | 16 | ASSPTRSSGTSTDTQY
. | TRBV20-1 | 12 | SAREGTSAYEQY
TRBJ2-2 | TRBV7-3 | 12 | ACSAGPWGGELF
TRBJ1-2 | TRBV9 | 12 | ASSVESGGYGYT
TRBJ2-1 | TRBV20-1 | 12 | SGVDLTGDNEQF
TRBJ2-1 | TRBV9 | 13 | ASSSSPQEGNEQF
TRBJ2-3 | TRBV7-2 | 18 | ASSRSRGRDVRISTDTQY
TRBJ1-2 | TRBV2 | 11 | ASSQGRETGYT
TRBJ2-7 | TRBV28 | 13 | ASTGRGQGVYEQY
TRBJ2-7 | TRBV20-1 | 12 | SAHGTDRGYEQY
TRBJ2-7 | TRBV20-1 | 15 | SARDLSGRDSSYEQY
. | TRBV5-1 | 13 | ASSLAPTPYYEQY
TRBJ2-5 | TRBV7-9 | 14 | ASSEGLAGDQETQY
TRBJ2-1 | TRBV29-1 | 13 | SVEDYGGTHNGQF
TRBJ1-1 | TRBV5-1 | 13 | ASSLDGTGDTEAF
TRBJ2-1 | TRBV5-1 | 14 | ASSGASGRQYNEQF
TRBJ1-4 | TRBV18 | 12 | ASSRGTDNEKLF
TRBJ2-1 | TRBV14 | 14 | ASSQYAGSSYNEQF
TRBJ1-2 | TRBV6-2/TRBV6-3 | 11 | ASRPDRAYRYT
TRBJ1-6 | TRBV18 | 12 | ASSADRGYSPLH
TRBJ2-1 | TRBV24-1 | 15 | ATSDYRLGGRADEQF
TRBJ2-5 | TRBV5-1 | 15 | ASSFSGTSGFQETQY
TRBJ2-4 | TRBV29-1 | 13 | SVGHGGNAKNIQY
TRBJ1-1 | TRBV10-3 | 13 | AISEAPAGNTEAF
TRBJ2-7 | TRBV29-1 | 15 | SVEGTEGGAWGNEQY
TRBJ2-1 | TRBV6-6 | 12 | ASALAQAHNEQF
TRBJ1-4 | TRBV29-1 | 11 | SVVGTANEKLF
TRBJ2-3 | TRBV2 | 11 | ASAKEVEDTQY
TRBJ2-7 | TRBV20-1 | 17 | SARLSEGASGTRSYEQY
. | TRBV2 | 11 | ASSMGLSYEQY
. | TRBV27 | 11 | ASSTTGDYEQY
TRBJ2-1 | TRBV9 | 14 | ASSTSTAGGYNEQF
TRBJ2-1 | TRBV6-6 | 15 | ASSYSGISGIYNEQF
TRBJ2-7 | TRBV11-2 | 14 | ASSLDAQGGYYEQY
. | TRBV5-1 | 12 | ASSLVGGGNEQY
TRBJ2-7 | TRBV6-5 | 10 | ASSQDRNEQY
TRBJ2-5 | TRBV5-1 | 13 | ASSLSWQPQETQY
TRBJ1-2 | TRBV28 | 11 | ASSRAQVRGYT
TRBJ2-5 | TRBV5-1 | 14 | ASSLGTSGPTNEQY
TRBJ1-1 | TRBV6-2/TRBV6-3 | 13 | ASSYSIVRDTEAF
. | TRBV12-3/TRBV12-4 | 12 | ASSLASGYNEQY